The TCR beta chain under discussion was sequenced for a study of patients and donors after allogeneic stem cell transplantation. MiXCR was run by TCRdb on the RT-PCR reads, yielding one entry per CDR3 protein. The sample has about 400,000 distinct CDR3 sequences, roughly 16% seen once. CDR1 and CDR2 from the germline V gene are DFQATT and SNEGSKA (reference sequence). CDR3 size: 15 residues. V was trimmed by 1 base and J by 2 bases, leaving 12 bases between them. The origin of this receptor is a human donor who was either an allogeneic HSCT recipient or a stem cell or donor lymphocyte infusion donor (not recorded which). It is not recorded whose cells these are; they may come from a transplant donor. Sequencing was done on a sample of blood, either unsorted or a sorted T cell fraction (not recorded which). The rearrangement joins TRBV20-1 to TRBJ1-5; D gene unclear. In DNA form, the CDR3 reads TGCAGTGCTAGAGGGGAGGGCGGTGGCAATCAGCCCCAGCATTTT. Encoded protein: CSARGEGGGNQPQHF.